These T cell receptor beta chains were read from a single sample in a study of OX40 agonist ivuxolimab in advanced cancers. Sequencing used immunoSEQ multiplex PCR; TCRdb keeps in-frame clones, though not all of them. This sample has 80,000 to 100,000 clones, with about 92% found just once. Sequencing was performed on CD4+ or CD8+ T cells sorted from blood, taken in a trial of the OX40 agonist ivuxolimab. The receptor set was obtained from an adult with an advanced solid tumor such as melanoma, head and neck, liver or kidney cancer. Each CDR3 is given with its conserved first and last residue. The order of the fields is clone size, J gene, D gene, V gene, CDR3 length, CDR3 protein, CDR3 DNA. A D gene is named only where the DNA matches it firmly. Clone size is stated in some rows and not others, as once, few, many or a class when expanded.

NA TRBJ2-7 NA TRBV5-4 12 CASSSGSGEQYF TGTGCCAGCAGCTCTGGCTCGGGCGAGCAGTACTTC
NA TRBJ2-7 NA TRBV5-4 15 CASSLGLPEFSEQYF TGTGCCAGCAGCCTGGGACTTCCGGAGTTCTCCGAGCAGTACTTC
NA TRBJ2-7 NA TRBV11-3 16 CASSPNPGGQLREQYF TGTGCCAGCAGCCCCAATCCCGGGGGACAGCTAAGGGAGCAGTACTTC
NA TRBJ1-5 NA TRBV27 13 CASSLREGQPQHF TGTGCCAGCAGTTTGAGGGAAGGTCAGCCCCAGCATTTT
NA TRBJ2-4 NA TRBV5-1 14 CASRPDSWANIQYF TGCGCCAGCAGGCCCGACAGTTGGGCGAACATTCAGTACTTC
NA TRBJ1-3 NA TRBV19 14 CASIEYSSGNTIYF TGTGCCAGTATCGAGTACTCCTCTGGAAACACCATATATTTT
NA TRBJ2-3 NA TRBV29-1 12 CSVGDQEDTQYF TGCAGCGTTGGGGATCAGGAAGATACGCAGTATTTT
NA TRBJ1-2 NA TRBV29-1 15 CSVGSLPPGESGYTF TGCAGCGTTGGATCTCTGCCCCCAGGGGAGAGTGGCTACACCTTC
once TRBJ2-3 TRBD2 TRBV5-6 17 CASSLATSASSTDTQYF TGTGCCAGCAGCTTGGCGACTAGCGCATCTAGCACAGATACGCAGTATTTT
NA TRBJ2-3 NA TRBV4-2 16 CASSQGPGRGEDTQYF TGTGCCAGCAGCCAAGGTCCAGGGAGAGGGGAAGATACGCAGTATTTT
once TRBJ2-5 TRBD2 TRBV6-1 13 CASSETGGETQYF TGTGCCAGCAGTGAAACGGGAGGGGAGACCCAGTACTTC
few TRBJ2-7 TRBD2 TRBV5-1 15 CASTPSGGLGYEQYF TGCGCCAGCACCCCCAGCGGGGGGCTTGGCTACGAGCAGTACTTC
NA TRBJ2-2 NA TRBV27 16 CASSSPSSGVIGELFF TGTGCCAGCAGTTCCCCGTCGTCCGGAGTGATCGGGGAGCTGTTTTTT
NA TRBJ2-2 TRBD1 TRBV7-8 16 CASSYRTGGKIGELFF TGTGCCAGCAGCTACAGGACAGGGGGGAAGATCGGGGAGCTGTTTTTT
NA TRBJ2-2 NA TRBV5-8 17 CASRRRSGLANTGELFF TGTGCCAGCAGGAGGCGCTCCGGTCTCGCGAACACCGGGGAGCTGTTTTTT